This passage covers 13 T cell receptor beta chains from one sample sequenced in a study of post-analysis software for immune sequencing data. Notes on the study in general: Five TRBV segments, including TRBV5-6, TRBV5-1 and TRBV20-1, were more frequent in patients than controls.

The antigens for these receptors are not known. Prepared libraries of TCR beta cDNA carried unique molecular identifiers. TCRdb re-derived calls from the PCR reads in MiXCR, one entry per CDR3 protein. The sample lists roughly 570,000 distinct CDR3 sequences; less than 40% were seen once. Source material: blood. The receptor source for this set is a girl aged 2 to 17 with multiple sclerosis.

This clonotype was counted between two and nine times. The chain uses TRBV20-1 and TRBJ2-3; D is undetermined. Trimming took off 0 bases at V and 0 bases at J, with 7 bases between the two ends. The germline CDR1 and CDR2 sequences are DFQATT and SNEGSKA (reference sequence). This CDR3 region has 14 residues. CDR3 sequence reads: CSARDPGSTDTQYF. The CDR3 DNA is TGCAGTGCTAGAGATCCCGGCAGCACAGATACGCAGTATTTT.

This clonotype has only one observation. The chain recombines TRBV4-2 with TRBJ2-2, with no clear D. CDR1 is LGHNA and CDR2 is YNFKEQ in the germline V gene. The CDR3 extends over 16 amino acids. The ends were cut back, 0 bases at V and 1 base at J, with 9 bases in the middle. The chain's CDR3 is CASSQDFARNTGELFF. The CDR3 DNA follows: TGTGCCAGCAGCCAAGATTTCGCCAGGAACACCGGGGAGCTGTTTTTT.

The rearrangement uses TRBV7-3 and TRBJ2-3; D remains unclear. V lost 5 bases, J lost 5 bases, and 11 bases lay in between. The CDR3 is made up of 13 amino acids. Germline-derived CDR1 and CDR2 are SGHTA and FQGTGA. CDR3 region: CASSREAQDTQYF. The CDR3 coding sequence is TGTGCCAGCAGCCGCGAGGCTCAAGATACGCAGTATTTT. Variable domain in full (rest from reference TRBV7-3 and TRBJ2-3): GAGVSQTPSNKVTEKGKYVELRCDPISGHTALYWYRQSLGQGPEFLIYFQGTGAADDSGLPNDRFFAVRPEGSVSTLKIQRTERGDSAVYLCASSREAQDTQYFGPGTRLTVL.

This clonotype was counted only a few times. The genes are TRBV6-1 and TRBJ2-3, with 8 bases aligning to TRBD1. The V gene end was trimmed by 6 bases and the J gene end by 1 base; junction bases not matched to a gene: 0. The CDR3 consists of 13 residues. Germline V CDR1 and CDR2: MNHNS, SASEGT. The CDR3 DNA reads as TGTGCCAGCAGGGGACAGGGCACAGATACGCAGTATTTT. Residues: CASRGQGTDTQYF.

This rearrangement joins TRBV6-5 to TRBJ2-3, with 9 bases that match TRBD2. Losses at the gene ends were 4 bases for V and 4 bases for J; bases not matched to a gene: 3. The germline V gene encodes CDR1 MNHEY and CDR2 SVGAGI. This CDR3 is 14 amino acids long. Written as DNA, the CDR3 is TGTGCCAGCAGTTCATTAGCGGGAGCAGATACGCAGTATTTT. Translating gives CASSSLAGADTQYF.

The genes are TRBV20-1 and TRBJ2-1, with D perhaps matching TRBD2 (6 bases). V lost 6 bases to trimming and J lost 6 bases, with 18 bases between them. CDR1 and CDR2 (germline): DFQATT, SNEGSKA (reference sequence). The CDR3 extends over 14 amino acids. The CDR3 reads CSAQTGEMTNEQFF. The DNA for the CDR3 is TGCAGTGCCCAAACGGGGGAAATGACCAATGAGCAGTTCTTC.

This clonotype was found a few times. The V and J genes are TRBV5-1 and TRBJ2-7; TRBD2 might be the D (5 bases). Looked up from germline, CDR1 is SGHRS and CDR2 is YFSETQ. CDR3 length equals 13 residues. The ends were cut back, 0 bases at V and 5 bases at J, with 9 bases in the middle. CDR3 sequence reads: CASSLELADEQYF. The CDR3 bases are TGCGCCAGCAGCTTGGAGCTAGCCGACGAGCAGTACTTC.

The chain couples TRBV11-2 to TRBJ2-7, with 7 bases fitting TRBD1. The V gene's germline CDR1 is SGHAT and CDR2 FQNNGV. The CDR3 length is 13 residues. V lost 4 bases and J lost 5; bases outside the gene matches: 5. The DNA for the CDR3 is TGTGCCAGCAGCTACTACAGGGGTCACGAGCAGTACTTC. It specifies CASSYYRGHEQYF.

This clonotype was detected many times. The chain carries TRBV5-1 and TRBJ2-7; D not certain. The CDR3 sequence is 13 residues long. The germline CDR1 and CDR2 sequences are SGHRS and YFSETQ. Deletions cut 3 bases from V and 7 bases from J, with 14 bases between. The CDR3 DNA is TGCGCCAGCAGCTACGAGAATCTGATGGAGCAGTACTTC. Encoded protein: CASSYENLMEQYF. Using reference TRBV5-1 and TRBJ2-7 for the parts outside the CDR3, the full variable domain is KAGVTQTPRYLIKTRGQQVTLSCSPISGHRSVSWYQQTPGQGLQFLFEYFSETQRNKGNFPGRFSGRQFSNSRSEMNVSTLELGDSALYLCASSYENLMEQYFGPGTRLTVT.

The rearrangement joins TRBV13 to TRBJ2-1, with a weak D call TRBD1 (6 bases). This CDR3 region has 15 residues. Germline V CDR1 and CDR2: PRHDT, FYEKMQ (reference sequence). V was cut by 1 base and J by 2 bases, with 9 bases left in between. For the CDR3, the DNA is TGTGCCAGCAGCTTAGACAGGGAGACCTACAATGAGCAGTTCTTC. Amino acids: CASSLDRETYNEQFF.

This clonotype was counted a few times. The chain uses TRBV20-1 and TRBJ2-5; the match to TRBD2 covers 10 bases. CDR1 and CDR2 (germline): DFQATT, SNEGSKA (reference sequence). Trimming removed 6 bases from V and 0 bases from J; junction bases left unmatched: 4. This CDR3 has 14 residues. The CDR3 DNA reads TGCAGTGCGGGTAGCGGGGGGCACCAAGAGACCCAGTACTTC. It yields the protein CSAGSGGHQETQYF.

This clonotype turned up a few times. The rearrangement uses TRBV7-9 and TRBJ2-1; D is perhaps TRBD2 (5 bases). V lost 5 bases and J lost 0, with 11 bases in between. This CDR3 spans 15 amino acids. Looked up from germline, CDR1 is SEHNR and CDR2 is FQNEAQ (reference sequence). The CDR3 region has the DNA TGTGCCAGCAGCCCGTCAGGAGGCTCCTACAATGAGCAGTTCTTC. This gives the protein CASSPSGGSYNEQFF.

The V call is TRBV5-1, the J call TRBJ2-7, with D possibly being TRBD1 (5 bases). Trimming removed 0 bases from V and 1 base from J, with 14 bases in between. CDR1 SGHRS and CDR2 YFSETQ come from the germline V gene. The CDR3 has 16 residues. CDR3 DNA: TGCGCCAGCAGCTTGGCCCCCCAGGGCCCTTCCTACGAGCAGTACTTC. Protein: CASSLAPQGPSYEQYF. Supplemented by reference TRBV5-1 and TRBJ2-7, the full variable domain reads KAGVTQTPRYLIKTRGQQVTLSCSPISGHRSVSWYQQTPGQGLQFLFEYFSETQRNKGNFPGRFSGRQFSNSRSEMNVSTLELGDSALYLCASSLAPQGPSYEQYFGPGTRLTVT.